This passage covers 14 T cell receptor beta chains from one sample sequenced in a study of blood T cell repertoires in COVID-19. TCRdb keeps only in-frame clones here, not all; method: immunoSEQ multiplex PCR. The profile shows about 88,000 clones, around 90% of them singletons. Source material: peripheral blood. Receptor source: a male donor with acute or convalescent COVID-19.

As concerns this clone: Other DNA sequences of this sample code for an identical CDR3. This chain connects TRBV5-1 to TRBJ2-7, with 8 bases matching TRBD2. V was pared by 4 bases and J by 2 bases, with 8 bases of the junction left unmatched. Germline V gene sequence: CDR1 SGHRS, CDR2 YFSETQ. The CDR3 extends over 15 amino acids. Here the CDR3 reads CASSPGGAGAYEQYF. DNA of the CDR3: TGCGCCAGCAGCCCCGGGGGAGCGGGGGCCTACGAGCAGTACTTC.

The chain uses TRBV3-1 (or the pseudogene TRBV3-2) and TRBJ2-2; a weak D match, TRBD2 (6 bases). This CDR3 is built from 15 residues. V lost 4 bases to trimming and J lost 2 bases, with 11 bases between them. Germline V lookup: CDR1 LGHDT, CDR2 YNNKEL (reference sequence). The CDR3 DNA sequence: TGTGCCAGCAGCCTTCGGGGGAGAAACACCGGGGAGCTGTTTTTT. Its protein product is CASSLRGRNTGELFF.

The V and J genes are TRBV3-1 (or the pseudogene TRBV3-2) and TRBJ1-2; 8 bases agree with TRBD1. This CDR3 comprises 14 residues. V lost 1 base, J lost 7 bases, and 5 bases stayed unmatched. Germline V CDR1 and CDR2: LGHDT, YNNKEL (reference sequence). The DNA for the CDR3 is TGTGCCAGCAGCCAAGCAACAGGGGGTAGTGGCTACACCTTC. Its translation: CASSQATGGSGYTF.

This clone was seen just once. The chain recombines TRBV19 with TRBJ1-4; no clear D gene. Germline-derived CDR1 and CDR2 are LNHDA and SQIVND (reference sequence). The V end was cut by 7 bases, the J end by 7 bases, with 13 bases between. This CDR3 has 13 amino acids. CDR3 bases: TGTGCCAGTAACTCGAGGTTTTTTGAAAAACTGTTTTTT. It translates to CASNSRFFEKLFF.

A single count supports this clone. The V gene is TRBV29-1, the J gene TRBJ1-2, with unresolved D. There are 11 residues in the CDR3. From germline, CDR1 is SQVTM and CDR2 ANQGSEA. The CDR3 region is CRVPVGYGYTF. The DNA of the CDR3 is TGCAGGGTCCCGGTCGGTTATGGCTACACCTTC.

J is TRBJ2-2 and V is TRBV6-4; maybe TRBD1 (5 bases). V lost 1 base, J lost 0 bases, and 9 bases lay in between. CDR3 length equals 16 residues. The germline V gene encodes CDR1 MRHNA and CDR2 SNTAGT. In DNA form, the CDR3 reads TGTGCCAGCAGTGACTATAAGACAGCGAACACCGGGGAGCTGTTTTTT. As protein: CASSDYKTANTGELFF.

The chain couples TRBV18 to TRBJ1-4; D is undetermined. CDR1 is KGHSH and CDR2 is LQKENI in the germline V gene. The CDR3 is 14 amino acids. V lost 2 bases and J 8 bases, leaving 12 bases between the germline ends. CDR3 sequence reads: CASSPVGRGEKLFF. The CDR3 bases are TGTGCCAGCTCACCAGTTGGGCGTGGCGAAAAACTGTTTTTT.

This clone was seen once. The chain uses TRBV30 and TRBJ2-2; 12 nucleotides agree with TRBD2. This CDR3 has 16 residues. V lost 3 bases to trimming and J lost 4 bases; unmatched junction nucleotides: 6. CDR1 is GTSNPN and CDR2 is SVGIG in the germline V gene (reference sequence). The CDR3 coding sequence is TGTGCCTGGAGAGACCTAGCGGGGGGGCTCACCGGGGAGCTGTTTTTT. Encoded protein: CAWRDLAGGLTGELFF.

The genes are TRBV7-2 and TRBJ1-2, with D perhaps TRBD1 (6 bases). Germline CDR1 SGHTA, CDR2 FQGNSA. Trimming removed 4 bases from V and 5 bases from J, with 11 bases in between. CDR3 length: 13 amino acids. The CDR3 spells CASSSDRTYGYTF. CDR3 DNA: TGTGCCAGCAGCTCAGACAGGACTTATGGCTACACCTTC.

The chain links TRBV4-1 to TRBJ1-5; the match to TRBD1 covers 7 bases. Germline V gives CDR1 MGHRA, CDR2 YSYEKL. CDR3 length: 15 amino acids. Unmatched junction bases numbered 2, after V lost 2 bases and J lost 1 base. CDR3 residues: CASSQPDRSNQPQHF. The DNA for the CDR3 is TGCGCCAGCAGCCAACCGGACAGGAGCAATCAGCCCCAGCATTTT.

This sequence joins TRBV6-5 and TRBJ2-1; tentative D call: TRBD1 (6 bases). This CDR3 has 13 amino acids. V gave up 0 bases and J gave up 9 bases, with 9 bases separating them. Germline V CDR1 and CDR2: MNHEY, SVGAGI. The CDR3 DNA reads as TGTGCCAGCAGTTACTCACAGGGCGGTGAGCAGTTCTTC. Translated, it gives CASSYSQGGEQFF.

This clone was seen just once. The CDR3 loop reads CASSQRGRGSSYEQYF. CDR3 nucleotides: TGTGCCAGTAGTCAGAGGGGCCGGGGGAGCTCCTACGAGCAGTACTTC. The rearrangement uses TRBV19 and TRBJ2-7, with a possible D match to TRBD2 (6 bases). The length of the CDR3 is 16 residues. The V gene's germline CDR1 is LNHDA and CDR2 SQIVND (reference sequence). V was cut by 5 bases and J by 0 bases, with 17 bases left in between.

The V gene is TRBV4-1, the J gene TRBJ1-4, with 7 bases aligning to TRBD1. The CDR3 totals 16 residues. CDR1 MGHRA and CDR2 YSYEKL come from the germline V gene. V dropped 4 bases and J dropped 7; count of bases not matched to a gene: 12. The CDR3 here is CASSLLPGTVGEKLFF. CDR3 coding DNA: TGCGCCAGCAGCCTCCTCCCGGGGACAGTGGGTGAAAAACTGTTTTTT.

V is TRBV10-3 and J is TRBJ1-3; possibly TRBD1 for D (5 bases). Germline V gene sequence: CDR1 ENHRY, CDR2 SYGVKD. V shed 1 base and J shed 2 bases, with 6 bases lying between them. The CDR3 is made up of 14 amino acids. This CDR3 is CAISELTAGNTIYF. CDR3 DNA: TGTGCCATCAGTGAGTTGACAGCTGGAAACACCATATATTTT.